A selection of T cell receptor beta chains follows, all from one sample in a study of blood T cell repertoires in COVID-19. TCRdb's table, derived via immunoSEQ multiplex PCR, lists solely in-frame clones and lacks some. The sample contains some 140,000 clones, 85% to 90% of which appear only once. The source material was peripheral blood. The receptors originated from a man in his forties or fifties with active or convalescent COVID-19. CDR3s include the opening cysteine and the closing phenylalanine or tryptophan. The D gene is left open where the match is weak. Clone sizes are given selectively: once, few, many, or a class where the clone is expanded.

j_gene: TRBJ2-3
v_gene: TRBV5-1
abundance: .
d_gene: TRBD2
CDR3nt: TGCGCCAGCAGCTTCCAGCGGGGGGAAGATACGCAGTATTTT
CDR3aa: CASSFQRGEDTQYF

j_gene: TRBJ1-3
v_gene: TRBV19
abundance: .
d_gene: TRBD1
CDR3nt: TGTGCCACAACCGAACAGGGGGTTGGAAACACCATATATTTT
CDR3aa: CATTEQGVGNTIYF

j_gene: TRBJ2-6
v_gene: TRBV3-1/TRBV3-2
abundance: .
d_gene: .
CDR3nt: TGTGCCAGCAGCCTACAAGGGGCCAACGTCCTGACTTTC
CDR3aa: CASSLQGANVLTF

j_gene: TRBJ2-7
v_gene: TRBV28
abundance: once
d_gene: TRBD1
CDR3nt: TGTGCCAGTATACCGGGACAGGGGGCCTACGAGCAGTACTTC
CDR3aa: CASIPGQGAYEQYF

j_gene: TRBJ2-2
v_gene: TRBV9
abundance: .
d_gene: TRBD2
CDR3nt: TGTGCCAGCAGCGTAGTAGCGGGAAACACCGGGGAGCTGTTTTTT
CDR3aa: CASSVVAGNTGELFF

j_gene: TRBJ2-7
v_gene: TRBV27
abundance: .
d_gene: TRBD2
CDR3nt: TGTGCCAGCAGTTTTTCTAGCGGGAATTACGAGCAGTACTTC
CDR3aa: CASSFSSGNYEQYF

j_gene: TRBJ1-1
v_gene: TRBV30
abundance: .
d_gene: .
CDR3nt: TGTGCCTGGACTCCAATTCAGGGGCTTTTGAACACTGAAGCTTTCTTT
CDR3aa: CAWTPIQGLLNTEAFF

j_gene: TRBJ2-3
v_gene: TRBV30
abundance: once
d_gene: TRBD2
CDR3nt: TGTGCCTGCACCAAGGGACTAGCGCCTTCTGGAGATACGCAGTATTTT
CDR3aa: CACTKGLAPSGDTQYF

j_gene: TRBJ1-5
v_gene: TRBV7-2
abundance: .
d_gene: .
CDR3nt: TGTGCCAGCAGCTTACAGGGCCATAGCAATCAGCCCCAGCATTTT
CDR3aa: CASSLQGHSNQPQHF

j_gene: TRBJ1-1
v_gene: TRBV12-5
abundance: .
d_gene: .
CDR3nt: TGTGCTAGTGGTTCAATCACCGGGATGAACACTGAAGCTTTCTTT
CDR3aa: CASGSITGMNTEAFF

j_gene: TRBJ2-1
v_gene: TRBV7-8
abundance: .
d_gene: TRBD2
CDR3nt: TGTGCCAGCAGCTCCTGGACTAGCGGGGGGGCAGAGCAGTTCTTC
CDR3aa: CASSSWTSGGAEQFF

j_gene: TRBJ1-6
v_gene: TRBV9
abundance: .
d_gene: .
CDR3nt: TGTGCCAGCAGCCTGGACAGTAATTCACCCCTCCACTTT
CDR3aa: CASSLDSNSPLHF

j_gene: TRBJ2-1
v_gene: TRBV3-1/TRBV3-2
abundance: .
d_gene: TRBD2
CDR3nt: TGTGCCAGCAGCCGTCAGGCGGGGGGGCCTTCCGATGAGCAGTTCTTC
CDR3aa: CASSRQAGGPSDEQFF

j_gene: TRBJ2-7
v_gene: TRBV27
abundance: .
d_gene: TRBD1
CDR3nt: TGTGCCAGCAGTTTCCCCGACAGGGATTCCTACGAGCAGTACTTC
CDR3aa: CASSFPDRDSYEQYF

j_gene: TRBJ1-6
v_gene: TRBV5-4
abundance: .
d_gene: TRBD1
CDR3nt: TGTGCCAGCCGAAAACAGGGGTCCTATAATTCACCCCTCCACTTT
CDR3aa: CASRKQGSYNSPLHF

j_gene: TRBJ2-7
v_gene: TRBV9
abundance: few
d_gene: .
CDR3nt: TGTGCCAGCAGCGTAGGCGGCTACGAGCAGTACTTC
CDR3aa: CASSVGGYEQYF

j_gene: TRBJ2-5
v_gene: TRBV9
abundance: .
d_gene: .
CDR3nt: TGTGCCAGCAGCGCGGGGTACGGCCAAGAGACCCAGTACTTC
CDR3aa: CASSAGYGQETQYF

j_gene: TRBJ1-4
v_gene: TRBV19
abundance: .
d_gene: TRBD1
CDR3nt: TGTGCCAGTAGCAAACAGGGGGCGTATGAAAAACTGTTTTTT
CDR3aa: CASSKQGAYEKLFF

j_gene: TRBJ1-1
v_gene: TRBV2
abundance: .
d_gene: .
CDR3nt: TGTGCCAGCAGTTTGACGTGGGGAGTGAACACTGAAGCTTTCTTT
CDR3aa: CASSLTWGVNTEAFF

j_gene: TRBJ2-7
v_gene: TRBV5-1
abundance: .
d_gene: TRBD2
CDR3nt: TGCGCCAGCAGCTTAACTAGCGGGACGGGGGAGCAGTACTTC
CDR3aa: CASSLTSGTGEQYF

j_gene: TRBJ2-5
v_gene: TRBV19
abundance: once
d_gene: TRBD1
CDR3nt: TGTGCCAGTAGTATAGCGGGGCAGGGGGCAGCCACTTCCGGAGAGACCCAGTACTTC
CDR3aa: CASSIAGQGAATSGETQYF

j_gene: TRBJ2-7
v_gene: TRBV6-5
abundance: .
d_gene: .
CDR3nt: TGTGCCAGCAGTTACGGGGACGCAGGGGGGTACGAGCAGTACTTC
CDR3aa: CASSYGDAGGYEQYF